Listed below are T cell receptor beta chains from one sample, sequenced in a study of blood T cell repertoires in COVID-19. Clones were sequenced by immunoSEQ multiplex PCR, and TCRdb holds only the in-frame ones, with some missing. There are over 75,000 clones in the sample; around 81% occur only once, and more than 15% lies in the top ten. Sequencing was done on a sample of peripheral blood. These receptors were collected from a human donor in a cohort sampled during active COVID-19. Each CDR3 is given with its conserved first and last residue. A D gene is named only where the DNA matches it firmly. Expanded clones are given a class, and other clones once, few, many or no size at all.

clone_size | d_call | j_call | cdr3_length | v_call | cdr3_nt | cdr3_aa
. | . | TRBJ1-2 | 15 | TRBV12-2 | TGTGCAAGTCGCTTCCCCTTGGACAGGGGCTATGGCTACACCTTC | CASRFPLDRGYGYTF
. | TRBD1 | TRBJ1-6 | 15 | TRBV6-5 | TGTGCCAGCAGCAGATCGGGACAGGCCCATTCACCCCTCCACTTT | CASSRSGQAHSPLHF
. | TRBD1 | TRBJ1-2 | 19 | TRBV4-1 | TGCGCCAGCAGCCAAGTGAACGTGGCCCAAAGGGGGCTATCGGATGGCTACACCTTC | CASSQVNVAQRGLSDGYTF
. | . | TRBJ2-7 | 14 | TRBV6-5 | TGTGCCAGCAGTTACTCCCCTGCCCTCGGGGAGCAGTACTTC | CASSYSPALGEQYF
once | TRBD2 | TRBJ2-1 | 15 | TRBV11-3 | TGTGCCAGCAGCTTAGATCCTAGCGGTTACAATGAGCAGTTCTTC | CASSLDPSGYNEQFF
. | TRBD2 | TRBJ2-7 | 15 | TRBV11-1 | TGTGCCAGCAGCCCCTGGCGGGGACTAGCGAGCGAGCAGTACTTC | CASSPWRGLASEQYF
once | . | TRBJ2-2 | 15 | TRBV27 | TGTGCCAGCAGTTTAGGGACGGGAGTCACCGGGGAGCTGTTTTTT | CASSLGTGVTGELFF
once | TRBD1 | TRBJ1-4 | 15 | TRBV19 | TGTGCCAGTAGTATTAGGGACAGGGGCCAAGAAAAACTGTTTTTT | CASSIRDRGQEKLFF
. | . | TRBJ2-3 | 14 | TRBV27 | TGTGCCAGCAGATACCAGGGGGGAGCAGATACGCAGTATTTT | CASRYQGGADTQYF
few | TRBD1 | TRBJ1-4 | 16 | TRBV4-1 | TGCGCCAGCAGCCAAACAGGACAGGGTTGGCGCGAAAAACTGTTTTTT | CASSQTGQGWREKLFF
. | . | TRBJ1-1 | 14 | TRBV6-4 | TGTGCCAGCAGTGAGGAGGGGCGACGGGGTGAAGCTTTCTTT | CASSEEGRRGEAFF
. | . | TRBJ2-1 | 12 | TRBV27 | TGTGCCAGCAGTTTCCTATACAATGAGCAGTTCTTC | CASSFLYNEQFF
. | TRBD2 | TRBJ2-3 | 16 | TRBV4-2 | TGTGCCAGCAGCTACGGCACTAGCGGGGCCAGAGATACGCAGTATTTT | CASSYGTSGARDTQYF
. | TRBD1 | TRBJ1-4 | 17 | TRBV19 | TGTGCCAGTAGTCGGACGGGACAGGGGATCAGAAATGAAAAACTGTTTTTT | CASSRTGQGIRNEKLFF
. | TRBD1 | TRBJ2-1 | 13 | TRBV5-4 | TGTGCCAGCAGCCCCACAGGGGTGGATGAGCAGTTCTTC | CASSPTGVDEQFF
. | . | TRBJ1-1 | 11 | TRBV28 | TGTGCCAGCAGTCTGACAGAAGAAGCTTTCTTT | CASSLTEEAFF
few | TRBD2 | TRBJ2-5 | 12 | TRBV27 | TGTGCCAGCAGTCCGGCGGGGGGGGACCAGTACTTC | CASSPAGGDQYF
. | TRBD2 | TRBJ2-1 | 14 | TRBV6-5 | TGTGCCAGCAGCCCGGGAGGGAGTAACAATGAGCAGTTCTTC | CASSPGGSNNEQFF
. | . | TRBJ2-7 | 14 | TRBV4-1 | TGCGCCAGCAGCCAAGACTCCGGGAAGAACGAGCAGTACTTC | CASSQDSGKNEQYF
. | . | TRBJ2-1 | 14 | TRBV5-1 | TGCGCCAGCAGCTTGGGACAGATAATCGATGAGCAGTTCTTC | CASSLGQIIDEQFF
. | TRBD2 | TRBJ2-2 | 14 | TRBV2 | TGTGCCAGTAGACTAGCGGATAACACCGGGGAGCTGTTTTTT | CASRLADNTGELFF
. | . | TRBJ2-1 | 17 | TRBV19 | TGTGCCAGTAGTATCTTGTACGGGAGAAGTTCCTACAATGAGCAGTTCTTC | CASSILYGRSSYNEQFF
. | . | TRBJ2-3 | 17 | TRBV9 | TGTGCCAGCAGCTCTCGAGCCCTAGCGACCTACACAGATACGCAGTATTTT | CASSSRALATYTDTQYF
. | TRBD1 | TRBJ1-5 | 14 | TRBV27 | TGTGCCAGCAGGGAAACAGGGGGCAATCAGCCCCAGCATTTT | CASRETGGNQPQHF
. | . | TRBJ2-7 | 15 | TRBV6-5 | TGTGCCAGCAGTCCTATGTATCCCGGCGGCCACGAGCAGTACTTC | CASSPMYPGGHEQYF
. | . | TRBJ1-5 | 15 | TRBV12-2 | TGTGCAAGTCGCAAGACAGGGAGAAACTGGCAGCCCCAGCATTTT | CASRKTGRNWQPQHF
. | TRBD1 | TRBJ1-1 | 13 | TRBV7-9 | TGTGCCAGCAGCATTCAGGGGGACACTGAAGCTTTCTTT | CASSIQGDTEAFF
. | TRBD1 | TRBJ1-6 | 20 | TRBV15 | TGTGCCACCAGCAGAGCAAAGGGGACAGCCGATAGCTCCTATAATTCACCCCTCCACTTT | CATSRAKGTADSSYNSPLHF
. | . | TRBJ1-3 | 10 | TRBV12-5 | TGTGCTAGTATTAGAAACACCATATATTTT | CASIRNTIYF
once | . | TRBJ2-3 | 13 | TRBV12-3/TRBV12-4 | TGTGCCAGCAGTACGCTCAGGGCAGATACGCAGTATTTT | CASSTLRADTQYF
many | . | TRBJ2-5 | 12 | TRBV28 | TGTGCCAGCAGTTTAGCCTGGGGCGACCAGTACTTC | CASSLAWGDQYF
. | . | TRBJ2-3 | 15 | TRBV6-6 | TGTGCCAGCAGTTTAACCGGGATTCACACAGATACGCAGTATTTT | CASSLTGIHTDTQYF
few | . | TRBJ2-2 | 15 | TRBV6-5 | TGTGCCAGCAGTTACGGACAAGTCAACACCGGGGAGCTGTTTTTT | CASSYGQVNTGELFF
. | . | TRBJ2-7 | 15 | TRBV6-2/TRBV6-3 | TGTGCCAGCAGTTACCCCTGGACAGTTCGCCACGAGCAGTACTTC | CASSYPWTVRHEQYF
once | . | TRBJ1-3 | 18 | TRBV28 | TGTGCCAGCAGCTCGACAGGTTCCTCAATTGACCCCGGAAACACCATATATTTT | CASSSTGSSIDPGNTIYF
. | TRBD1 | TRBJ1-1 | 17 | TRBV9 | TGTGCCAGCAGCGTTATGACAGGGGACATCGGGAGCACTGAAGCTTTCTTT | CASSVMTGDIGSTEAFF
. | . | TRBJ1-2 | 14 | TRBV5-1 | TGCGCCAGCAGCTTCGGGGGGACAAACTATGGCTACACCTTC | CASSFGGTNYGYTF
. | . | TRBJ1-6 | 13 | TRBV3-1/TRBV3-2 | TGTGCCAGCAGACCCCGAGGGGGATCACCCCTCCACTTT | CASRPRGGSPLHF
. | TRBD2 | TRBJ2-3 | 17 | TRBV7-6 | TGTGCCAGCAGCTTATGGGGACTAGCGGAGAGCACAGATACGCAGTATTTT | CASSLWGLAESTDTQYF
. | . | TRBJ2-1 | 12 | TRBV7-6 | TGTGCCAGCAGCTCGGGGGTAATTGAGCAGTTCTTC | CASSSGVIEQFF
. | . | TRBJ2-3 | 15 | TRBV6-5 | TGTGCCAGCAGTTACTCAGCGGGTAGCACAGATACGCAGTATTTT | CASSYSAGSTDTQYF
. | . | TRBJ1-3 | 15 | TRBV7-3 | TGTGCCAGCAGCTTAAGCCAAGGCGGGGGAAACACCATATATTTT | CASSLSQGGGNTIYF
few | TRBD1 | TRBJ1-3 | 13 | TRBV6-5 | TGTGCCAGCAGGGACAGGGGTGAAAACACCATATATTTT | CASRDRGENTIYF
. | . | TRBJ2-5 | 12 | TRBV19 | TGTGCCAGTAGTTTCCCAGGAGAGACCCAGTACTTC | CASSFPGETQYF
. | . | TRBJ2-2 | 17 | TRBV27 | TGTGCCAGCAGACTTTCCCCTTTCCAGGCGAACACCGGGGAGCTGTTTTTT | CASRLSPFQANTGELFF
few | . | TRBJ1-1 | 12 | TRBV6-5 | TGTGCCAGCAGCTTAAAGAACACTGAAGCTTTCTTT | CASSLKNTEAFF
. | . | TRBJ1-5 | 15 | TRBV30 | TGTGCCTGGAGTTTGATGGGCTGGGGCAATCAGCCCCAGCATTTT | CAWSLMGWGNQPQHF
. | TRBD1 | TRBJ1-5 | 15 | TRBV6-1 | TGTGCCAGCAGTGACGGGACAGGGGGCAATCAGCCCCAGCATTTT | CASSDGTGGNQPQHF
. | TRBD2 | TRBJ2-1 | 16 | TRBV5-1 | TGCGCCAGCAGCTTTGTCAGCGGGAGGGCTCCCAATGAGCAGTTCTTC | CASSFVSGRAPNEQFF